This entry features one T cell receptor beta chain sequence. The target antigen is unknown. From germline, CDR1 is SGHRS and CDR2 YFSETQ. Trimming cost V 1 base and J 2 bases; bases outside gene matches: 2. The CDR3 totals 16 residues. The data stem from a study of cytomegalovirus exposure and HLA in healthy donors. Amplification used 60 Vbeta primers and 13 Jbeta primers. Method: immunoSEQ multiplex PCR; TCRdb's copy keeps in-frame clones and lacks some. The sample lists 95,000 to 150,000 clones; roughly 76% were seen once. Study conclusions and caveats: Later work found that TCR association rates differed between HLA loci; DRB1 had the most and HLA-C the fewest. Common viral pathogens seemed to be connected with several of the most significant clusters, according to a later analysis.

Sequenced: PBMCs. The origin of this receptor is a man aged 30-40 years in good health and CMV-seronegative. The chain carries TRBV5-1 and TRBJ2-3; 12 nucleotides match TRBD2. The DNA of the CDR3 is TGCGCCAGCAGCTTGCTAGCGGGGGGGCCCACAGATACGCAGTATTTT. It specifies CASSLLAGGPTDTQYF.